The 7 T cell receptor beta chains listed next were all sequenced from one sample in a study of OX40 agonist ivuxolimab in advanced cancers. TCRdb's copy holds only in-frame clones and misses some; the assay was immunoSEQ multiplex PCR. This table holds about 100,000 clones, 75% to 95% found once. Sequenced material: CD4+ or CD8+ T cells sorted from blood, taken in a trial of the OX40 agonist ivuxolimab. These receptors originate from an adult with an advanced solid tumor such as melanoma, head and neck, liver or kidney cancer.

This clone was counted a few times. J is TRBJ2-7 and V is TRBV28; unclear D gene. The CDR3 spans 11 residues. V was trimmed by 5 bases and J by 4 bases, leaving 6 bases between them. Germline CDR1 and CDR2: MDHEN and SYDVKM. CDR3 coding DNA: TGTGCCAGCAGTCATTTATACGAGCAGTACTTC. This gives the protein CASSHLYEQYF. Based on the CDR3 plus reference TRBV28 and TRBJ2-7, the full variable domain is DVKVTQSSRYLVKRTGEKVFLECVQDMDHENMFWYRQDPGLGLRLIYFSYDVKMKEKGDIPEGYSVSREKKERFSLILESASTNQTSMYLCASSHLYEQYFGPGTRLTVT.

Written as DNA, the CDR3 is TGTGCCAGCAGCCAAGATCGGGCCGCGTATAATACGCAGTATTTT. Translated, it gives CASSQDRAAYNTQYF. The chain couples TRBV4-2 to TRBJ2-3; D unclear. V dropped 0 bases and J dropped 7 bases, with 14 bases sitting between them. CDR3 size: 15 residues. CDR1 is LGHNA, CDR2 YNFKEQ, per germline.

The chain employs TRBV15 and TRBJ1-1; 7 bases agree with TRBD1. Trimming at V came to 1 base and at J to 1 base, leaving 6 bases not matched to a gene. The CDR3 totals 16 residues. Looked up from germline, CDR1 is LNHNV and CDR2 is YYDKDF (reference sequence). The CDR3 DNA is TGTGCCACCAGCAGAGGTTCCAACAGGGGGAACACTGAAGCTTTCTTT. Its protein is CATSRGSNRGNTEAFF.

This chain joins TRBV27 and TRBJ2-7; D gene ambiguous. V lost 6 bases, J lost 3 bases, and 12 bases lay in between. CDR1 MNHEY and CDR2 SMNVEV come from the germline V gene (reference sequence). The CDR3 spans 13 residues. The CDR3 DNA reads as TGTGCCAGCAGAGGTCAGGCCCACTACGAGCAGTACTTC. It translates to CASRGQAHYEQYF.

V and J are TRBV7-8 and TRBJ2-7; D may be TRBD1 (6 bases). Germline-derived CDR1 and CDR2 are SGHVS and FQNEAQ. With 4 bases removed from V and 5 bases from J, the gap between germline ends came to 12 bases. The CDR3 is 13 amino acids. In nucleotides, the CDR3 is TGTGCCAGCAGCTCGGGACACCACCACGAGCAGTACTTC. Residues: CASSSGHHHEQYF.

The chain couples TRBV10-2 to TRBJ2-7, with D uncertain. Germline values: CDR1 WSHSY, CDR2 SAAADI. This CDR3 has 12 residues. Trimming left V 4 bases short and J 7 bases short, with 11 bases between. The CDR3: CASSGSVGEQYF. The CDR3 DNA sequence: TGCGCCAGCAGTGGGTCAGTGGGTGAGCAGTACTTC.

The CDR3 sequence is CASSLRDTQYF. In nucleotides, the CDR3 is TGCGCCAGCAGCCTGAGGGATACGCAGTATTTT. This chain joins TRBV4-1 and TRBJ2-3, with D unclear. The CDR3 runs to 11 residues. Trimming shortened V by 4 bases and J by 6 bases, and 5 bases separated the two germline ends. Looked up from germline, CDR1 is MGHRA and CDR2 is YSYEKL.